A single sample is the source of the 24 T cell receptor beta chains below, sequenced in a study of blood T cells in healthy people across ages. A sample-barcoded 5' primer and a J-beta primer mix were used in a second PCR of about 7 to 12 cycles. TCRdb independently ran MiXCR on the 5' RACE reads; one entry per CDR3 protein. The sample includes roughly 1,300,000 distinct CDR3 sequences, 45% to 70% of them seen just once. The specimen was blood. Receptor source: a young man in good health.

The chain carries TRBV5-1 and TRBJ2-1, with TRBD2 as a possible D gene (6 bases). In germline, CDR1 is SGHRS, CDR2 YFSETQ. There are 13 residues in the CDR3. Trimming stripped 3 bases from V and 9 bases from J, with 13 bases between. In DNA, the CDR3 is TGCGCCAGCAGCTCGACCTTGGGGGGTGAGCAGTTCTTC. It specifies CASSSTLGGEQFF.

This clonotype was seen a few times. The chain employs TRBV27 and TRBJ1-5; D possibly corresponds to TRBD1 (5 bases). The CDR3 is 14 amino acids. Germline CDR1 is MNHEY and CDR2 is SMNVEV (reference sequence). Trimming cost V 8 bases and J 0 bases, with 11 bases left between them. DNA of the CDR3: TGTGCCAGCTCATTTCAGGGTAGCAATCAGCCCCAGCATTTT. Amino acids: CASSFQGSNQPQHF.

This clonotype turned up a few times. The rearrangement uses TRBV9 and TRBJ2-7; 11 bases are a match to TRBD2. The CDR3 contains 15 residues. V shed 3 bases and J 3 bases; nucleotides not matched to a gene: 5. CDR1 and CDR2 from the germline V gene are SGDLS and YYNGEE. The CDR3 reads CASSAGTSGVYEQYF. The CDR3 DNA reads TGTGCCAGCAGCGCCGGGACTAGCGGCGTCTACGAGCAGTACTTC. The full variable domain, rest sourced from reference TRBV9 and TRBJ2-7, is DSGVTQTPKHLITATGQRVTLRCSPRSGDLSVYWYQQSLDQGLQFLIQYYNGEERAKGNILERFSAQQFPDLHSELNLSSLELGDSALYFCASSAGTSGVYEQYFGPGTRLTVT.

The chain uses TRBV5-1 and TRBJ2-1; 7 nucleotides line up with TRBD2. The CDR3 covers 17 residues. After removal of 1 base from V and 5 bases from J, the junction contained 12 bases not matched to a gene. Looked up from germline, CDR1 is SGHRS and CDR2 is YFSETQ. The CDR3 nucleotides are TGCGCCAGCAGCTTGAAGCGGGAACGGGCCGTGGACAATGAGCAGTTCTTC. Translating it yields CASSLKRERAVDNEQFF.

This chain uses TRBV27 with TRBJ1-2; perhaps TRBD1 as D (6 bases). Germline V gives CDR1 MNHEY, CDR2 SMNVEV (reference sequence). The CDR3 runs 14 residues. Trimming removed 5 bases from V and 3 bases from J, with 13 bases in between. Here the CDR3 reads CASSAWQGHYGYTF. The DNA of the CDR3 is TGTGCCAGCAGTGCGTGGCAGGGGCACTATGGCTACACCTTC.

The rearrangement links TRBV6-2 or TRBV6-3 to TRBJ2-3; TRBD1 matches at 7 bases. CDR3 length: 15 residues. V was clipped by 7 bases and J by 0 bases; unmatched bases: 7. The germline V gene has CDR1 MNHEY and CDR2 SVGEGT. The chain's CDR3 is CASIQGDASTDTQYF. The CDR3 coding sequence is TGTGCCAGCATCCAGGGGGATGCAAGCACAGATACGCAGTATTTT.

This clonotype has only a few counts. This chain connects TRBV27 to TRBJ2-1, with a weak D call TRBD1 (6 bases). V lost 3 bases and J 5 bases, leaving 8 bases between the germline ends. The germline CDR1 and CDR2 sequences are MNHEY and SMNVEV (reference sequence). CDR3 length: 13 residues. The CDR3 bases are TGTGCCAGCAGTTTTACAGGGCACAATGAGCAGTTCTTC. Protein: CASSFTGHNEQFF.

This clonotype was seen once. The chain uses TRBV3-1 and TRBJ2-3, with D possibly TRBD2 on 5 matching bases. Trimming removed 5 bases from V and 8 bases from J, with 17 bases in between. CDR1 and CDR2 from the germline V gene are LGHDT and YNNKEL (reference sequence). The CDR3 is made up of 14 amino acids. CDR3 sequence reads: CASSSRVAKATQYF. Here the CDR3 DNA reads TGTGCCAGCAGCTCGAGGGTGGCGAAGGCTACGCAGTATTTT.

This clonotype was counted only a few times. In DNA form, the CDR3 reads TGCAGCGTTGATGACGGGACGGCGAGAGAGACCCAGTACTTC. Translating gives CSVDDGTARETQYF. The chain carries TRBV29-1 and TRBJ2-5, with D perhaps assigned TRBD1 or TRBD2 (5 bases each). Germline CDR1 and CDR2: SQVTM and ANQGSEA. This CDR3 spans 14 amino acids. Trimming left V 3 bases short and J 4 bases short, with 15 bases between.

This chain uses TRBV12-3 or TRBV12-4 with TRBJ2-1; D gene ambiguous. This CDR3 contains 15 residues. The V and J ends lost 6 bases and 4 bases respectively, with 16 bases between them. Here the CDR3 reads CASSRPIRSYNEQFF. The CDR3 nucleotides are TGTGCCAGCAGCCGACCCATCAGGAGTTACAATGAGCAGTTCTTC.

This rearrangement joins TRBV4-1 to TRBJ1-2, with D tentatively TRBD1 (5 bases). CDR1 and CDR2 from the germline V gene are MGHRA and YSYEKL. CDR3 length: 17 residues. The V end lost 4 bases, the J end lost 0 bases, and 18 bases lay between the germline ends. CDR3 amino acids: CASSPIPRQRTNYGYTF. DNA for the CDR3: TGCGCCAGCAGCCCGATTCCACGACAGAGGACTAACTATGGCTACACCTTC.

In its sample, this clonotype was seen many times. V gene TRBV6-5 combines with J gene TRBJ2-7, with 9 bases lining up with TRBD1. Germline lookup yields CDR1 MNHEY and CDR2 SVGAGI. This CDR3 has 14 residues. Trimming at V came to 4 bases and at J to 2 bases, leaving 3 bases not matched to a gene. The CDR3 DNA reads TGTGCCAGCAGTTCAGGGACAGGGACCTACGAGCAGTACTTC. Its translation: CASSSGTGTYEQYF.

The CDR3 DNA reads TGCGCCAGCAGCCAAGATCAATCAGGCAGTAGCACTGAAGCTTTCTTT. Its translation: CASSQDQSGSSTEAFF. This chain uses TRBV4-3 with TRBJ1-1; D ambiguous. This CDR3 comprises 16 residues. The V end lost 0 bases, the J end lost 4 bases, and 15 bases lay between the germline ends. In germline, CDR1 is LGHNA, CDR2 YSLEER.

V usage is TRBV4-1 and J usage is TRBJ2-3; 7 bases line up with TRBD1. The trim removed 2 bases at V and 2 bases at J, leaving 7 bases unmatched. From germline, CDR1 is MGHRA and CDR2 YSYEKL. The CDR3 covers 16 residues. CDR3 loop: CASSQILGQDTDTQYF. The CDR3 DNA reads as TGCGCCAGCAGCCAAATACTCGGACAGGACACAGATACGCAGTATTTT.

This chain links TRBV21-1 with TRBJ2-7; TRBD2, the table's D call, lacks a check against the DNA. TRBV21-1 is a documented pseudogene. This CDR3 contains 19 residues. The CDR3 sequence is CASSISRVEGLWSAYEQYF. CDR3 coding DNA: TGTGCCAGCAGCATTTCAAGAGTAGAGGGACTTTGGAGTGCGTACGAGCAGTACTTC.

This rearrangement joins TRBV5-1 to TRBJ1-5; D is ambiguous. Per the germline V gene, CDR1 is SGHRS and CDR2 is YFSETQ. Trimming removed 0 bases at V and 0 bases at J, with 13 bases between. The CDR3 covers 17 residues. The CDR3 nucleotides are TGCGCCAGCAGCTTGGGTGGGCCCACCACTAGCAATCAGCCCCAGCATTTT. Protein sequence: CASSLGGPTTSNQPQHF.

This clonotype was detected only a few times. This chain joins TRBV10-3 and TRBJ2-1; tentatively, D is TRBD1 (6 bases). Germline CDR1 ENHRY, CDR2 SYGVKD. V was shortened by 2 bases and J by 3 bases, with 11 bases between the two germline ends. The CDR3 totals 15 residues. The chain's CDR3 is CAISESQGLYNEQFF. For the CDR3, the DNA is TGTGCCATCAGTGAGAGTCAGGGGCTCTACAATGAGCAGTTCTTC.

A few counts support this clonotype. CDR3 loop: CATRPGDPSNQPQHF. CDR3 nucleotides: TGTGCCACCAGGCCGGGGGATCCTAGCAATCAGCCCCAGCATTTT. V is TRBV10-3 and J is TRBJ1-5, with D perhaps matching TRBD1 (5 bases). Trimming took off 10 bases at V and 0 bases at J, with 16 bases between the two ends. CDR1 and CDR2 from the germline V gene are ENHRY and SYGVKD. The CDR3 totals 15 residues.

In this sample, this clonotype turned up a few times. The V call is TRBV4-1, the J call TRBJ2-5, with TRBD2 identical over 8 bases. The J call may be faulty, since TRBJ2-7 better matches the DNA end. Germline V lookup: CDR1 MGHRA, CDR2 YSYEKL. This CDR3 contains 14 residues. The CDR3 sequence: CASSHPGLEYEQYF. The CDR3 bases are TGCGCCAGCAGCCATCCGGGACTAGAATACGAGCAGTACTTC.

V usage is TRBV20-1 and J usage is TRBJ2-6; a weak D match, TRBD1 (6 bases). The CDR3 runs 17 residues. Trimming cost V 2 bases and J 0 bases, with 14 bases left between them. Per the germline V gene, CDR1 is DFQATT and CDR2 is SNEGSKA (reference sequence). CDR3 in DNA: TGCAGTGCTAGACCGGGACAAATTCCCTCTGGGGCCAACGTCCTGACTTTC. Amino acids: CSARPGQIPSGANVLTF.

The rearrangement joins TRBV4-1 to TRBJ2-2; D unclear. V was trimmed by 6 bases and J by 5 bases, leaving 13 bases between them. The CDR3 covers 14 residues. Germline values: CDR1 MGHRA, CDR2 YSYEKL. The CDR3 DNA is TGCGCCAGCAGACGGAACCCGTTAACCGGGGAGCTGTTTTTT. It specifies CASRRNPLTGELFF.

CDR3 in DNA: TGCGCCAGCAGAGGGCAGGGGACGGAGACCCAGTACTTC. It specifies CASRGQGTETQYF. The chain couples TRBV4-1 to TRBJ2-5; D is perhaps TRBD1 (6 bases). Germline V gene lookup returns CDR1 MGHRA and CDR2 YSYEKL. The CDR3 totals 13 residues. The ends were cut back, 6 bases at V and 5 bases at J, with 13 bases in the middle.

In regard to this clonotype: The junction shows a germline mismatch at one end, possibly a read error. The chain uses TRBV7-2 and TRBJ2-5; 8 bases are shared with TRBD1. The DNA end lines up better with TRBJ2-7; the J call may be wrong. The CDR3 runs to 14 residues. Germline loops: CDR1 SGHTA, CDR2 FQGNSA. CDR3 nucleotide sequence: TGTGTCAGCAGCTACCGGACAGGGAGCTACGAGCAGTACTTC. Protein: CVSSYRTGSYEQYF.

This clonotype was recorded a few times. This rearrangement joins TRBV20-1 to TRBJ1-1, with D tentatively TRBD1 (6 bases). CDR3 length equals 14 residues. The germline V gene has CDR1 DFQATT and CDR2 SNEGSKA (reference sequence). Trimming shortened V by 5 bases and J by 3 bases, and 16 bases separated the two germline ends. The CDR3 is CSAHPRDTYTEAFF. DNA for the CDR3: TGCAGTGCTCATCCGCGGGACACTTACACTGAAGCTTTCTTT.